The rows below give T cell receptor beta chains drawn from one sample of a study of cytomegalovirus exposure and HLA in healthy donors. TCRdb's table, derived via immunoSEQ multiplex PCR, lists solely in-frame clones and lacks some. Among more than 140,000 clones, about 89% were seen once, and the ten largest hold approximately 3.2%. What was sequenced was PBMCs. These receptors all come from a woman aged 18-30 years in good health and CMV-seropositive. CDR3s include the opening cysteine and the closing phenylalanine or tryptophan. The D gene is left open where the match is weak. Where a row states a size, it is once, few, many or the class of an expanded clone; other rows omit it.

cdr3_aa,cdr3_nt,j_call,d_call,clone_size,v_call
CAWSVYGQGYGYTF,TGTGCCTGGAGTGTATATGGACAGGGCTATGGCTACACCTTC,TRBJ1-2,TRBD1,.,TRBV30
CASNSGRALDTQYF,TGTGCCAGCAATAGCGGGAGGGCCCTCGATACGCAGTATTTT,TRBJ2-3,TRBD2,.,TRBV25-1
CASSTAQETQYF,TGTGCCAGCTCTACAGCACAAGAGACCCAGTACTTC,TRBJ2-5,.,.,TRBV11-3
CAISRAGDTGELFF,TGTGCCATCTCGCGAGCGGGAGACACCGGGGAGCTGTTTTTT,TRBJ2-2,TRBD2,.,TRBV10-3
CAISESVLALETQYF,TGTGCCATCAGTGAGTCAGTGCTAGCGCTAGAGACCCAGTACTTC,TRBJ2-5,.,.,TRBV10-3
CASSNQGVWEKLFF,TGTGCCAGCAGTAATCAGGGGGTGTGGGAAAAACTGTTTTTT,TRBJ1-4,TRBD1,.,TRBV28
CASSPEVSLAGYNEQFF,TGTGCCAGCAGCCCGGAGGTGTCACTAGCGGGGTACAATGAGCAGTTCTTC,TRBJ2-1,TRBD2,.,TRBV9
CATAASGTYEQYF,TGTGCCACGGCGGCTAGCGGAACCTACGAGCAGTACTTC,TRBJ2-7,TRBD2,.,TRBV6-6
CASSLGTGTGDGYTF,TGTGCCAGCAGCTTGGGGACCGGGACAGGGGATGGCTACACCTTC,TRBJ1-2,TRBD1,.,TRBV5-6
CSVGTSGTSTDTQYF,TGCAGCGTTGGGACTAGCGGGACTAGCACAGATACGCAGTATTTT,TRBJ2-3,TRBD2,.,TRBV29-1
CASSQVQRQGNGYTF,TGTGCCAGCAGCCAAGTACAAAGACAGGGGAATGGCTACACCTTC,TRBJ1-2,TRBD1,.,TRBV4-2
CASSQGLAATYEQYF,TGTGCCAGCAGTCAAGGACTAGCTGCTACCTACGAGCAGTACTTC,TRBJ2-7,TRBD2,.,TRBV6-5
CASSGETRFTDTQYF,TGTGCCAGCAGTGGGGAGACTAGATTCACAGATACGCAGTATTTT,TRBJ2-3,.,.,TRBV2
CASSVGQGKIISSYNEQFF,TGTGCCAGCAGCGTAGGTCAGGGCAAAATTATAAGCTCCTACAATGAGCAGTTCTTC,TRBJ2-1,.,.,TRBV9
CASSVAGRDYEQYF,TGTGCCAGCAGCGTAGCGGGTCGGGACTACGAGCAGTACTTC,TRBJ2-7,.,.,TRBV9
CASSARSGQPQHF,TGCGCCAGCAGCGCCCGTTCGGGTCAGCCCCAGCATTTT,TRBJ1-5,.,.,TRBV5-1
CASSLGVGQVDTEAFF,TGTGCCAGCAGCTTAGGGGTAGGACAGGTGGACACTGAAGCTTTCTTT,TRBJ1-1,TRBD1,.,TRBV11-3
CASSTETVTGELFF,TGTGCCAGTAGTACGGAGACGGTGACCGGGGAGCTGTTTTTT,TRBJ2-2,.,.,TRBV19
CASSEAGTGGETGYF,TGTGCCAGCAGTGAAGCGGGCACAGGGGGCGAGACGGGGTACTTC,TRBJ2-7,TRBD1,.,TRBV2
CASRSSGRIYEQYF,TGTGCCAGCAGGTCTAGCGGGAGAATTTACGAGCAGTACTTC,TRBJ2-7,TRBD2,few,TRBV28
CAWTKQRGTSGTYNEQFF,TGTGCCTGGACCAAACAGAGGGGGACTAGCGGGACTTACAATGAGCAGTTCTTC,TRBJ2-1,TRBD2,.,TRBV30
CASSEARDSSGGYTF,TGTGCCAGCAGTGAAGCGCGGGACAGCTCCGGTGGCTACACCTTC,TRBJ1-2,TRBD1,once,TRBV6-1
CASSQDRARYNEQFF,TGTGCTAGCAGCCAGGACAGGGCCAGATATAATGAGCAGTTCTTC,TRBJ2-1,TRBD1,.,TRBV7-7
CASSGLAGFTGELFF,TGTGCCAGCAGCGGACTAGCGGGTTTCACCGGGGAGCTGTTTTTT,TRBJ2-2,TRBD2,.,TRBV6-1
CASSSLSGRAEAFF,TGTGCCAGCAGCTCCCTTTCCGGGAGGGCTGAAGCTTTCTTT,TRBJ1-1,.,.,TRBV7-9
CASSVEPHGTGVHEQYF,TGTGCCAGCAGCGTAGAACCCCATGGGACAGGGGTACACGAGCAGTACTTC,TRBJ2-7,TRBD1,.,TRBV9
CASSQPVGVAETQYF,TGTGCCAGCAGCCAACCAGTGGGAGTAGCCGAGACCCAGTACTTC,TRBJ2-5,.,.,TRBV11-3
CASSFHSPTQNGYTF,TGTGCCAGCAGTTTCCACAGCCCGACACAGAATGGCTACACCTTC,TRBJ1-2,.,.,TRBV27
CASSGTRSSYNEQFF,TGTGCCAGCAGCGGCACTAGGAGCTCCTACAATGAGCAGTTCTTC,TRBJ2-1,.,.,TRBV9
CASSEFAGPYEQYF,TGCGCCAGCAGTGAGTTTGCGGGCCCCTACGAGCAGTACTTC,TRBJ2-7,.,.,TRBV10-1
CSVAGRMNTEAFF,TGCAGCGTAGCGGGACGGATGAACACTGAAGCTTTCTTT,TRBJ1-1,.,.,TRBV29-1
CASSTRQETQYF,TGTGCCAGCAGCACTCGCCAAGAGACCCAGTACTTC,TRBJ2-5,.,.,TRBV7-2
CASSETSMETQYF,TGTGCCAGCAGTGAGACTAGCATGGAGACCCAGTACTTC,TRBJ2-5,TRBD2,.,TRBV2
CASSGLSYNEQFF,TGCGCCAGCAGCGGACTCTCCTACAATGAGCAGTTCTTC,TRBJ2-1,.,.,TRBV5-1
CASSFVGQGPAYEQYF,TGTGCCAGCAGCTTTGTGGGACAGGGACCCGCCTACGAGCAGTACTTC,TRBJ2-7,TRBD1,.,TRBV5-6
CASSSQPNTEAFF,TGTGCCAGCAGTTCACAGCCGAACACTGAAGCTTTCTTT,TRBJ1-1,.,.,TRBV11-3
CASSEVLGPGGNEQFF,TGTGCCAGCAGTGAGGTTTTGGGTCCCGGAGGCAATGAGCAGTTCTTC,TRBJ2-1,.,.,TRBV2
CSVEVQGNRDYGYTF,TGCAGCGTTGAAGTACAGGGCAATAGGGACTATGGCTACACCTTC,TRBJ1-2,.,once,TRBV29-1